This TCR beta chain stems from a study of shared T cell receptors in the human thymus. The data were produced by immunoSEQ multiplex PCR, yet TCRdb's version contains in-frame clones alone and is incomplete. This table holds approximately 730,000 clones, approximately 85% found once. The ends lost 6 bases at V and 2 bases at J; junction bases unmatched: 6. CDR1 is SGHKS, CDR2 YYEKEE, per germline (reference sequence). The CDR3 covers 14 residues. The sample also formed part of further work on human thymus T cells. As that study records: Obtained as resections during corrective heart surgery, the thymus tissue was then studied. Within thymic and blood repertoires, V and J gene usage appeared to be biased. Unrelated individuals were reported by related research to share highly overlapping thymic repertoires.

The V gene is TRBV5-5, the J gene TRBJ1-2, with TRBD1 matching over 8 bases. The TCR sequence derives from a girl under three years old with a congenital heart defect. Source material: thymocytes. DNA for the CDR3: TGTGCCAGCACCCGACAGGGGAAGAACTATGGCTACACCTTC. Amino acid sequence: CASTRQGKNYGYTF.